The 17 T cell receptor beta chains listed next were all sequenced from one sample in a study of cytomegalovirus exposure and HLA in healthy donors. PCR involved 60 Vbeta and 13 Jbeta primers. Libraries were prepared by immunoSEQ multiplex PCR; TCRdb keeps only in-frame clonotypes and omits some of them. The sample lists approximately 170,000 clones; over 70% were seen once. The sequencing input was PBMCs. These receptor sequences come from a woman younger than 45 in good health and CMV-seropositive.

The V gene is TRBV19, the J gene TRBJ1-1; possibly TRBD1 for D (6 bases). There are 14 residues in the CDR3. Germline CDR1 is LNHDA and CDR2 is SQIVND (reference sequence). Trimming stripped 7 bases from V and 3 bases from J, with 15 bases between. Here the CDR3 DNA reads TGTGCCAGTATACCGACAGGAGTCTACACTGAAGCTTTCTTT. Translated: CASIPTGVYTEAFF.

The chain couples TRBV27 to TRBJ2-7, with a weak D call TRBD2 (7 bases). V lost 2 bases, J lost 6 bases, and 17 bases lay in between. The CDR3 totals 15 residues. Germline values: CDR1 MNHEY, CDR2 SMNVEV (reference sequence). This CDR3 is CASSLVGQGRGEQYF. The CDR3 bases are TGTGCCAGCAGTTTAGTTGGGCAGGGGAGGGGCGAGCAGTACTTC.

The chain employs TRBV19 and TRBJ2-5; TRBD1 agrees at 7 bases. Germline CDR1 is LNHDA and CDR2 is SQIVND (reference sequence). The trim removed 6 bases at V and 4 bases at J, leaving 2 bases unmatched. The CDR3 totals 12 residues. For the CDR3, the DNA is TGTGCCAGTAGCAGGACAGGAGAGACCCAGTACTTC. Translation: CASSRTGETQYF.

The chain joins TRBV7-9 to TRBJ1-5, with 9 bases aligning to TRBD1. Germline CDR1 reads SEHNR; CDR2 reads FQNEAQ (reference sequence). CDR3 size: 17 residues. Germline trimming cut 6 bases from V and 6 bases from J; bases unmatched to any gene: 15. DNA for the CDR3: TGTGCCAGCAGACACCGGACAGGGGCCGGGTTGGGTCAGCCCCAGCATTTT. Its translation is CASRHRTGAGLGQPQHF.

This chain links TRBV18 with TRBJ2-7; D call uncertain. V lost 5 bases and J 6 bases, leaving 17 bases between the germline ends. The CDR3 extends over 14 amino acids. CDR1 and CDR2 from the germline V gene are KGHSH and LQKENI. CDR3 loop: CASSSTGSFTEQYF. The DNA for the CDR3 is TGTGCCAGCTCATCTACCGGGTCGTTTACCGAGCAGTACTTC.

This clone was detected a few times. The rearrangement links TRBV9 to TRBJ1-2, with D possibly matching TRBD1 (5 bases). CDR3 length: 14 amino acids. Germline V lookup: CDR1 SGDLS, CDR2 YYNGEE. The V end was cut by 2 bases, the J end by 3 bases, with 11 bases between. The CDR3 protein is CASSVSTGDYGYTF. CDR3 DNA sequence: TGTGCCAGCAGCGTTTCTACAGGTGACTATGGCTACACCTTC.

As DNA, the CDR3 is TGTGCCAGCTCACCTATCGGACAGGGGGGCGAGCAGTACTTC. Translation gives CASSPIGQGGEQYF. V usage is TRBV18 and J usage is TRBJ2-7; 10 nucleotides line up with TRBD1. The CDR3 spans 14 residues. After removal of 3 bases from V and 6 bases from J, the junction contained 5 bases not matched to a gene. Germline V gives CDR1 KGHSH, CDR2 LQKENI.

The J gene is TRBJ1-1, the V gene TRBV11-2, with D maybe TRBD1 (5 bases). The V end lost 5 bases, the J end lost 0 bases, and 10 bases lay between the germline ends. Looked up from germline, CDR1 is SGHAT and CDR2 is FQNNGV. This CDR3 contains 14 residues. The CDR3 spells CASSGRGVNTEAFF. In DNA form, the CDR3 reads TGTGCCAGCAGCGGGAGGGGTGTGAACACTGAAGCTTTCTTT.

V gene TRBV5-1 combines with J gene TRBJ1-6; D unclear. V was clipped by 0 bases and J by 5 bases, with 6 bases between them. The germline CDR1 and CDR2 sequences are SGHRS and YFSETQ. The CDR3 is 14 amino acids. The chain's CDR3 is CASSLGADNSPLHF. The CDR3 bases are TGCGCCAGCAGCTTGGGGGCAGATAATTCACCCCTCCACTTT.

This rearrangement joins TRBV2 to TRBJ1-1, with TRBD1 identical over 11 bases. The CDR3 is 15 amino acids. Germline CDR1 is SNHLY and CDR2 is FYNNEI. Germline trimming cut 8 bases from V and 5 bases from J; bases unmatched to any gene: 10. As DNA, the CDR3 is TGTGCCAGCCGAGGGACAGGGGGTATGAGGACTGAAGCTTTCTTT. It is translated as CASRGTGGMRTEAFF.

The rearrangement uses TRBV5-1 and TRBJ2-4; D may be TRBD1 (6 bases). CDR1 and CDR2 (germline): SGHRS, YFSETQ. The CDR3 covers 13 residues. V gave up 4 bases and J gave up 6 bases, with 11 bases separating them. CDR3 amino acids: CASSAGDGNIQYF. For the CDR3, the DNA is TGCGCCAGCAGCGCAGGGGACGGAAACATTCAGTACTTC.

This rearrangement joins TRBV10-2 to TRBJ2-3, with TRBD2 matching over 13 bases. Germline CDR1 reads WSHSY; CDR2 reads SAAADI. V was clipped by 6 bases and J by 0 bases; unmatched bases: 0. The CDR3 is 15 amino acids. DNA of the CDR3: TGCGCCAGCAGACTAGCGGGAGGGAGCACAGATACGCAGTATTTT. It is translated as CASRLAGGSTDTQYF.

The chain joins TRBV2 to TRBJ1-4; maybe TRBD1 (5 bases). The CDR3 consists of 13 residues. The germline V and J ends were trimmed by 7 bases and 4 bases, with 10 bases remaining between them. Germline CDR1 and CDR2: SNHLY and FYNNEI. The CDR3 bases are TGTGCCAGCATTCGGACACGTAATGAAAAACTGTTTTTT. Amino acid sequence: CASIRTRNEKLFF.

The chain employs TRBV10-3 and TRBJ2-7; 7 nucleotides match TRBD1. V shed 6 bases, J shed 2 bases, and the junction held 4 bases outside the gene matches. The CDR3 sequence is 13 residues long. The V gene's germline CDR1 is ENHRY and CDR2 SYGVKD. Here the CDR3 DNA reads TGTGCCATCAGATGGGACAGTACCTACGAGCAGTACTTC. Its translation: CAIRWDSTYEQYF.

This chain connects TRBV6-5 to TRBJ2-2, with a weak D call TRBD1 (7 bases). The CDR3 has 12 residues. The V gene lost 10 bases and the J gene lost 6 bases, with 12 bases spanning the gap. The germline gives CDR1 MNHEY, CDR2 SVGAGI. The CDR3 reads CATGGSPGELFF. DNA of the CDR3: TGTGCCACAGGGGGGTCGCCCGGGGAGCTGTTTTTT.

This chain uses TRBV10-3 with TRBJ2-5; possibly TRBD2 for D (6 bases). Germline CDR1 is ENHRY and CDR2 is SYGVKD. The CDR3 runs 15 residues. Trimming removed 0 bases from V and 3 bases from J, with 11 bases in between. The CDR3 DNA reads TGTGCCATCAGTGAGTCGGGTGGAGGGAAAGAGACCCAGTACTTC. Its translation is CAISESGGGKETQYF.

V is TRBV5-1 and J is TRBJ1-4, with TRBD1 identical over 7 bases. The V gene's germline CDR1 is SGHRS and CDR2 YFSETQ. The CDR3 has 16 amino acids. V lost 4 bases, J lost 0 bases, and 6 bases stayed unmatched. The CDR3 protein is CASSGGQIATNEKLFF. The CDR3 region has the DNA TGCGCCAGCAGCGGGGGACAGATAGCAACTAATGAAAAACTGTTTTTT.